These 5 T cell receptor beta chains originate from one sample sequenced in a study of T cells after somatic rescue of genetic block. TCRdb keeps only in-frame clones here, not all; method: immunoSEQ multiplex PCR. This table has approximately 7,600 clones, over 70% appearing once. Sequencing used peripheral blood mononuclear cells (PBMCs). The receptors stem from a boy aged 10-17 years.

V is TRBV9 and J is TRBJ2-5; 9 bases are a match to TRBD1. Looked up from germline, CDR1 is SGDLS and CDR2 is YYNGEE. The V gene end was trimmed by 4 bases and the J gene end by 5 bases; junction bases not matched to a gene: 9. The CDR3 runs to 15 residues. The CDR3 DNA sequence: TGTGCCAGCAGCTTTACCGGGACAGGGACGGAGACCCAGTACTTC. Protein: CASSFTGTGTETQYF. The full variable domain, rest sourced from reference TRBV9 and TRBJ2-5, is DSGVTQTPKHLITATGQRVTLRCSPRSGDLSVYWYQQSLDQGLQFLIQYYNGEERAKGNILERFSAQQFPDLHSELNLSSLELGDSALYFCASSFTGTGTETQYFGPGTRLLVL.

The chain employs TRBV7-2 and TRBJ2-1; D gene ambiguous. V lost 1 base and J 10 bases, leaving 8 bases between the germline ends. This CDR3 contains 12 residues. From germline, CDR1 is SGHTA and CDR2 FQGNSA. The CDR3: CASSLEIGEQFF. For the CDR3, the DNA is TGTGCCAGCAGCTTAGAGATAGGCGAGCAGTTCTTC.

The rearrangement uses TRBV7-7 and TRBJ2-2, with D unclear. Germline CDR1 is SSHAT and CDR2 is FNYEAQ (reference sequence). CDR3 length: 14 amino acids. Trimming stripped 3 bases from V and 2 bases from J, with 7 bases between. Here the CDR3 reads CASSLVGNTGELFF. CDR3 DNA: TGTGCCAGCAGCTTGGTGGGAAACACCGGGGAGCTGTTTTTT.

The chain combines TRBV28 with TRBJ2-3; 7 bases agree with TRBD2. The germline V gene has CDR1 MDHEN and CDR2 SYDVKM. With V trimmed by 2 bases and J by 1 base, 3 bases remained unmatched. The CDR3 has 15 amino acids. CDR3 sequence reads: CASSLERGRTDTQYF. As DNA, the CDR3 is TGTGCCAGCAGTTTAGAGCGGGGTCGCACAGATACGCAGTATTTT.

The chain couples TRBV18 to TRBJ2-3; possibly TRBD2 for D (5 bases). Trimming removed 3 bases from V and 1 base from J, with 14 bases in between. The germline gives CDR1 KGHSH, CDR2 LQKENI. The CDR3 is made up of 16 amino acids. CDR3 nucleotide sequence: TGTGCCAGCTCACCCACAACTAGATTTGGCACAGATACGCAGTATTTT. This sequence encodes CASSPTTRFGTDTQYF.